Detailed here is one T cell receptor (beta chain). The data originate from a study of control samples from healthy donors and cancer patients. The repertoire was sequenced with immunoSEQ multiplex PCR; TCRdb's copy has only in-frame clones and lacks some. The data hold about 120,000 clones, with about 90% observed a single time. Germline CDR1 and CDR2: MNHEY and SVGAGI. V lost 8 bases to trimming and J lost 1 base; unmatched junction nucleotides: 7. The CDR3 is 14 amino acids. The V call is TRBV6-5, the J call TRBJ2-7; 8 bases are a match to TRBD1. The TCR originated in a man aged 18 to 30 in good health. Sequencing was carried out using blood. CDR3 region: CASGGWTGSYEQYF. CDR3 in DNA: TGTGCCAGCGGGGGGTGGACAGGGTCCTACGAGCAGTACTTC.